One and the same sample provided the 20 T cell receptor beta chains below, sequenced in a study of T cells in Graves' hyperthyroidism and ophthalmopathy. The TCR beta CDR3 regions underwent amplification using RNA transcripts as the source. HTBI primers were the set used in a first-round RT-PCR of the TCR CDR3. TCRdb re-called the multiplex PCR reads through MiXCR, storing one row per CDR3 protein. The table includes 300,000 to 450,000 distinct CDR3 sequences, less than 20% detected once. Sample: blood. The receptors shown here come from a young woman with Graves' hyperthyroidism that later progressed to Graves' ophthalmopathy.

This clonotype was seen at least ten times. CDR3 sequence (DNA): TGTGCCTGGAAGAGGTCACAGTTTCACGAGACCCAGTACTTC. Amino acid sequence: CAWKRSQFHETQYF. The chain recombines TRBV30 with TRBJ2-5; no firm D call. V was trimmed by 4 bases and J by 5 bases, leaving 17 bases between them. The CDR3 loop spans 14 amino acids. Germline-derived CDR1 and CDR2 are GTSNPN and SVGIG (reference sequence).

This clonotype was detected ten times or more. The chain has TRBV28 and TRBJ2-2, with TRBD2 identical over 12 bases. Trimming cost V 2 bases and J 2 bases; bases outside gene matches: 0. Looked up from germline, CDR1 is MDHEN and CDR2 is SYDVKM. CDR3 size: 16 residues. CDR3 coding DNA: TGTGCCAGCAGTTTAGGACTAGCGGGAAACACCGGGGAGCTGTTTTTT. This sequence encodes CASSLGLAGNTGELFF. Full variable domain (rest looked up from reference TRBV28 and TRBJ2-2): DVKVTQSSRYLVKRTGEKVFLECVQDMDHENMFWYRQDPGLGLRLIYFSYDVKMKEKGDIPEGYSVSREKKERFSLILESASTNQTSMYLCASSLGLAGNTGELFFGEGSRLTVL.

This clonotype came up a few times. V usage is TRBV27 and J usage is TRBJ2-5; TRBD2 agrees at 12 bases. Looked up from germline, CDR1 is MNHEY and CDR2 is SMNVEV (reference sequence). The CDR3 loop spans 16 amino acids. Losses at the gene ends were 6 bases for V and 4 bases for J; bases not matched to a gene: 9. Here the CDR3 DNA reads TGTGCCAGCAGGAGCCGGACTAGCGGGACGGGAGAGACCCAGTACTTC. This encodes CASRSRTSGTGETQYF.

This clonotype was seen repeatedly, ten times or more. The chain combines TRBV7-6 with TRBJ2-5; unclear D gene. The CDR3 is made up of 15 amino acids. V dropped 5 bases and J dropped 2 bases, with 15 bases sitting between them. Looked up from germline, CDR1 is SGHVS and CDR2 is FNYEAQ. CDR3 sequence reads: CASSGYQATQETQYF. As DNA, the CDR3 is TGTGCCAGCAGCGGTTACCAAGCCACGCAAGAGACCCAGTACTTC.

This clonotype was recorded a few times. CDR3 DNA: TGTGCCAGCAGTTTACAGACAGACTACGAGCAGTACTTC. Its protein product is CASSLQTDYEQYF. The chain carries TRBV27 and TRBJ2-7, with a tentative D call TRBD1 (5 bases). The CDR3 extends over 13 amino acids. The V gene's germline CDR1 is MNHEY and CDR2 SMNVEV (reference sequence). Trimming removed 2 bases at V and 3 bases at J, with 8 bases between.

This clonotype has at least ten counts. V and J are TRBV28 and TRBJ2-3; D not resolved. Trimming took off 3 bases at V and 6 bases at J, with 7 bases between the two ends. The CDR3 consists of 12 residues. Germline CDR1 MDHEN, CDR2 SYDVKM. CDR3 protein: CASSFIRDTQYF. CDR3 DNA: TGTGCCAGCAGTTTCATACGTGATACGCAGTATTTT.

The gene calls are TRBV6-2 or TRBV6-3 and TRBJ2-2; D might be TRBD1 (5 bases). The ends were cut back, 4 bases at V and 0 bases at J, with 9 bases in the middle. This CDR3 comprises 15 residues. In germline, CDR1 is MNHEY, CDR2 SVGEGT. Here the CDR3 reads CASSSDTSNTGELFF. CDR3 coding DNA: TGTGCCAGCAGTTCGGACACCTCGAACACCGGGGAGCTGTTTTTT.

This clonotype was recorded at least ten times. This rearrangement joins TRBV6-2 or TRBV6-3 to TRBJ2-7; no firm D call. Trimming removed 6 bases at V and 0 bases at J, with 24 bases between. The CDR3 is 18 amino acids. Germline lookup yields CDR1 MNHEY and CDR2 SVGEGT. CDR3 nucleotides: TGTGCCAGCAGGGTTTCTTTAGACCCAAGGGCGGCCTCCTACGAGCAGTACTTC. Its translation: CASRVSLDPRAASYEQYF.

The table lists this clonotype with many counts. The rearrangement uses TRBV10-1 and TRBJ1-5; 7 bases are shared with TRBD1. The CDR3 contains 18 residues. J was trimmed by 2 bases and V by 2 bases; bases with no gene match: 12. Germline loops: CDR1 WNHNN, CDR2 SYGVQD (reference sequence). This CDR3 reads CASSEARQGMSRNQPQHF. DNA of the CDR3: TGCGCCAGCAGTGAGGCGAGACAGGGTATGAGTCGCAATCAGCCCCAGCATTTT.

This clonotype has at least ten counts. V and J are TRBV6-1 and TRBJ1-5; 8 positions match TRBD1. There are 14 residues in the CDR3. The V gene's germline CDR1 is MNHNS and CDR2 SASEGT. J lost 7 bases, V lost 7 bases, and 9 bases had no gene match. This chain's CDR3 is CASNRQGQQQPQHF. CDR3 in DNA: TGTGCCAGCAATCGACAGGGGCAGCAGCAGCCCCAGCATTTT.

This clonotype was counted a few times. The rearrangement joins TRBV19 to TRBJ2-3, with 7 bases aligning to TRBD2. The CDR3 consists of 16 residues. Germline V CDR1 and CDR2: LNHDA, SQIVND (reference sequence). V lost 6 bases to trimming and J lost 4 bases; unmatched junction nucleotides: 13. CDR3 amino acids: CASRGDGRETADTQYF. CDR3 sequence (DNA): TGTGCCAGTAGGGGCGACGGGCGGGAGACCGCAGATACGCAGTATTTT.

A single count supports this clonotype. The genes are TRBV30 and TRBJ2-5, with TRBD1 as a possible D gene (5 bases). Germline V lookup: CDR1 GTSNPN, CDR2 SVGIG (reference sequence). V dropped 4 bases and J dropped 3 bases, with 12 bases sitting between them. The CDR3 sequence is 13 residues long. The CDR3 region has the DNA TGTGCCTGGAATGTCCAGGACAAAGAGACCCAGTACTTC. Translating it yields CAWNVQDKETQYF.

In its sample, this clonotype was seen many times. This sequence joins TRBV18 and TRBJ2-5; 7 bases are shared with TRBD1. The ends lost 1 base at V and 4 bases at J; junction bases unmatched: 6. Germline values: CDR1 KGHSH, CDR2 LQKENI. There are 15 residues in the CDR3. The CDR3 DNA is TGTGCCAGCTCACCACTACAGGGGCGCGGAGAGACCCAGTACTTC. Protein: CASSPLQGRGETQYF.

This clonotype appeared many times. The rearrangement uses TRBV3-1 and TRBJ1-2; 8 nucleotides agree with TRBD1. Trimming removed 3 bases from V and 2 bases from J; junction bases left unmatched: 8. This CDR3 spans 16 amino acids. CDR1 is LGHDT and CDR2 is YNNKEL in the germline V gene (reference sequence). CDR3 sequence reads: CASSHRQGTWNYGYTF. CDR3 nucleotides: TGTGCCAGCAGCCACAGACAGGGGACGTGGAACTATGGCTACACCTTC.

The chain couples TRBV29-1 to TRBJ2-1; 9 bases are shared with TRBD1. The J segment lost 7 bases and the V segment lost 6 bases, leaving 4 bases of the junction unmatched. CDR1 and CDR2 (germline): SQVTM, ANQGSEA. The CDR3 loop spans 12 amino acids. The CDR3 here is CSVQQGANEQFF. CDR3 in DNA: TGCAGCGTACAACAGGGGGCAAATGAGCAGTTCTTC.

This clonotype was counted ten times or more. V gene TRBV7-9 combines with J gene TRBJ1-4, with 10 bases matching TRBD1. V shed 4 bases, J shed 6 bases, and the junction held 5 bases outside the gene matches. Germline loops: CDR1 SEHNR, CDR2 FQNEAQ (reference sequence). The CDR3 sequence is 15 residues long. For the CDR3, the DNA is TGTGCCAGCAGCTCAGCCGGGACAGGGGATGAAAAACTGTTTTTT. It is translated as CASSSAGTGDEKLFF.

The CDR3 DNA follows: TGTGCCACCATGGACAGAATTAATGAAAAACTGTTTTTT. Protein: CATMDRINEKLFF. This chain connects TRBV10-3 to TRBJ1-4; weak D call: TRBD1 (6 bases). Trimming cost V 10 bases and J 4 bases, with 13 bases left between them. The V gene's germline CDR1 is ENHRY and CDR2 SYGVKD. The CDR3 runs to 13 residues.

Many counts were recorded for this clonotype. The chain carries TRBV28 and TRBJ2-1; 10 nucleotides match TRBD2. Per germline, CDR1 MDHEN and CDR2 SYDVKM. This CDR3 contains 15 residues. V shed 7 bases and J 9 bases; nucleotides not matched to a gene: 12. DNA of the CDR3: TGTGCCAGCACCAAGTCTAGCGGGAGTAGGGGTGAGCAGTTCTTC. Its translation is CASTKSSGSRGEQFF. The full variable domain, completed using reference TRBV28 and TRBJ2-1, is DVKVTQSSRYLVKRTGEKVFLECVQDMDHENMFWYRQDPGLGLRLIYFSYDVKMKEKGDIPEGYSVSREKKERFSLILESASTNQTSMYLCASTKSSGSRGEQFFGPGTRLTVL.

This clonotype was seen at least ten times. The rearrangement joins TRBV11-2 to TRBJ2-3, with D uncertain. This CDR3 contains 16 residues. The V gene lost 2 bases and the J gene lost 1 base, with 13 bases spanning the gap. CDR1 is SGHAT and CDR2 is FQNNGV in the germline V gene. The CDR3 is CASSLTKIQRTDTQYF. The CDR3 coding sequence is TGTGCCAGCAGCTTAACCAAAATACAACGCACAGATACGCAGTATTTT.

The chain employs TRBV20-1 and TRBJ2-7; possible D gene TRBD2, 7 bases. The V and J ends lost 3 bases and 9 bases respectively, with 18 bases between them. Germline V gene data show CDR1 as DFQATT and CDR2 as SNEGSKA (reference sequence). CDR3 length: 13 amino acids. The CDR3 reads CSASAGLGGGQYF. The CDR3 nucleotides are TGCAGTGCTAGCGCTGGGCTAGGGGGGGGGCAGTACTTC.